This T cell receptor beta chain was obtained from a study of T cell clonality in common variable immunodeficiency. Notes on the study in general: Reportedly, TCR beta sequences from common variable immunodeficiency showed fewer deletions and N-nucleotide insertions. CVID subjects shared fewer TCRbeta clones than healthy controls did.

CVID and control samples used equivalent genomic DNA input. The data were produced by immunoSEQ multiplex PCR, yet TCRdb's version contains in-frame clones alone and is incomplete. Recorded here are approximately 16,000 clones, none singletons. This clone was seen more than once but under ten times. Its cognate antigen is unknown. The CDR3 end falls 3 residues outside the read, so it is completed with the germline J gene. CVID subjects were neither ill nor on immunomodulatory or immunosuppressive medication at sampling. Germline trimming cut 4 bases from V and 6 bases from J; bases unmatched to any gene: 7. The CDR3 runs to 15 residues. Germline V gene sequence: CDR1 SNHLY, CDR2 FYNNEI.

The source material was peripheral blood mononuclear cells. The V gene is TRBV2, the J gene TRBJ2-1, with 9 bases lining up with TRBD2. The sequence was obtained from a human donor with common variable immunodeficiency. The covered CDR3 bases are TGTGCCAGCAGTGGATTAGCGGGGGCTCGCAATGAG. It yields the protein CASSGLAGARNE. The whole CDR3 region reads CASSGLAGARNEQFF. Full variable domain (rest looked up from reference TRBV2 and TRBJ2-1): EPEVTQTPSHQVTQMGQEVILRCVPISNHLYFYWYRQILGQKVEFLVSFYNNEISEKSEIFDDQFSVERPDGSNFTLKIRSTKLEDSAMYFCASSGLAGARNEQFFGPGTRLTVL.